The T cell receptor beta chain described here comes from a study of identical twins. Overall study findings and caveats: Excess sharing by twins proved weaker in beta out-of-frame sequences. Twin-shared out-of-frame alpha sequences showed excess low generation probability.

Trimming took 0 bases from V and 4 from J, leaving 11 bases between them. The CDR3 has 15 amino acids. Germline-derived CDR1 and CDR2 are SGHRS and YFSETQ. This clonotype was counted ten times or more. Its antigen is unidentified. Template switching created a universal primer site, and the cDNA included unique molecular identifiers. TCRdb re-analysed the 5' RACE reads in MiXCR, keeping a single row per CDR3 protein. Among about 690,000 distinct CDR3 sequences listed, roughly 6% were seen once. Sample: naive T cells sorted from blood. The TCR comes from a young man in good health. This sequence joins TRBV5-1 and TRBJ2-1; maybe TRBD2 (6 bases). CDR3 loop: CASSLDRGRYNEQFF. CDR3 DNA sequence: TGCGCCAGCAGCTTGGATCGGGGGAGGTACAATGAGCAGTTCTTC.